The sequence of this T cell receptor beta chain was determined in a study of T cells in narcolepsy. Profiling relied on immunoSEQ multiplex PCR, and the TCRdb table lists in-frame clones only, not all of them. The sample records 25,000 or so clones, more than 75% being singletons. In germline, CDR1 is KGHSY, CDR2 FQNENV. The CDR3 has 14 amino acids. V lost 2 bases and J lost 8, with 13 bases in between. The sequence derives from a human donor with narcolepsy. Sequenced sample: CD45RA- memory CD4+ T cells from PBMCs. The V gene is TRBV16, the J gene TRBJ2-1, with TRBD1 as a possible D gene (5 bases). This CDR3 is CASSQPRVGDEQFF. CDR3 nucleotide sequence: TGTGCCAGCAGCCAACCCAGGGTTGGCGATGAGCAGTTCTTC.